This entry lists 21 T cell receptor beta chains sequenced from one sample in a study of STAT5B mutations in CD4+ large granular lymphocyte leukemia. Sequencing was performed with immunoSEQ multiplex PCR; in TCRdb, only in-frame clones are kept and a portion is missing. The sample contains approximately 35,000 clones, over 60% of which appear only once. Sequencing input: CD4+ T cells from blood buffy coats. The receptors were gathered from a human donor in good health.

In its sample, this clone was seen once. This sample also contains other DNA sequences that code for the same CDR3. CDR3 region: CASSRTGDYGYTF. The DNA of the CDR3 is TGTGCCAGCTCGCGGACAGGGGACTATGGCTACACCTTC. The chain uses TRBV18 and TRBJ1-2; TRBD1 matches 9 bases. The CDR3 has 13 amino acids. V was clipped by 6 bases and J by 3 bases; unmatched bases: 2. CDR1 is KGHSH, CDR2 LQKENI, per germline.

The chain has TRBV6-5 and TRBJ1-5; unclear D gene. The CDR3 runs to 13 residues. V shed 1 base and J shed 4 bases, with 5 bases lying between them. Germline V gene data show CDR1 as MNHEY and CDR2 as SVGAGI. Here the CDR3 reads CASSYLGNQPQHF. CDR3 sequence (DNA): TGTGCCAGCAGTTACTTGGGGAATCAGCCCCAGCATTTT.

The gene calls are TRBV6-6 and TRBJ2-5; 7 positions agree with TRBD1. Trimming at V came to 0 bases and at J to 4 bases, leaving 5 bases not matched to a gene. The CDR3 spans 15 residues. Germline V gene lookup returns CDR1 MNHNY and CDR2 SVGAGI (reference sequence). CDR3 amino acids: CASSYSQGPGETQYF. In DNA form, the CDR3 reads TGTGCCAGCAGTTACTCACAGGGGCCGGGAGAGACCCAGTACTTC.

This rearrangement joins TRBV2 to TRBJ1-2; TRBD1 might be the D (6 bases). The CDR3 runs 12 residues. The V end lost 4 bases, the J end lost 4 bases, and 7 bases lay between the germline ends. The germline CDR1 and CDR2 sequences are SNHLY and FYNNEI. CDR3 nucleotide sequence: TGTGCCAGCAGTGGAGGGGGCTATGGCTACACCTTC. Its translation is CASSGGGYGYTF.

Only one count was recorded for this clone. The chain employs TRBV27 and TRBJ2-1; possibly TRBD2 for D (5 bases). This CDR3 comprises 14 residues. Trimming removed 7 bases at V and 5 bases at J, with 15 bases between. Germline V CDR1 and CDR2: MNHEY, SMNVEV (reference sequence). The CDR3 region has the DNA TGTGCCAGCAAAAAGAGGGAGTGGGACAATGAGCAGTTCTTC. It codes for CASKKREWDNEQFF.

The chain's CDR3 is CASSFQAGGPGEQYF. DNA of the CDR3: TGCGCCAGCAGCTTCCAAGCGGGAGGGCCTGGGGAGCAGTACTTC. The chain links TRBV5-1 to TRBJ2-7; 10 bases agree with TRBD2. The junction had 9 bases not matched to a gene; V was cut back by 2 bases and J by 7 bases. Germline V gene lookup returns CDR1 SGHRS and CDR2 YFSETQ. The CDR3 has 15 amino acids.

V gene TRBV7-9 combines with J gene TRBJ2-7; D is ambiguous. The CDR3 length is 13 residues. Trimming shortened V by 5 bases and J by 3 bases, and 11 bases separated the two germline ends. Germline-derived CDR1 and CDR2 are SEHNR and FQNEAQ (reference sequence). The CDR3 DNA reads as TGTGCCAGCAGCCAAAACCCCCGCTACGAGCAGTACTTC. It encodes CASSQNPRYEQYF.

The rearrangement links TRBV4-2 to TRBJ1-2; D possibly corresponds to TRBD1 (6 bases). Trimming cost V 0 bases and J 8 bases, with 16 bases left between them. The CDR3 covers 15 residues. Per germline, CDR1 LGHNA and CDR2 YNFKEQ. The CDR3 nucleotides read TGTGCCAGCAGCCAAGAGACCGACAGGACAGCAGGCTACACCTTC. This translates into CASSQETDRTAGYTF.

CDR3 sequence (DNA): TGTGCCAGCAGCTTGGGACAGGGGCGGAACACTGAAGCTTTCTTT. Translation gives CASSLGQGRNTEAFF. This chain connects TRBV5-6 to TRBJ1-1; 8 positions match TRBD1. Germline loops: CDR1 SGHDT, CDR2 YYEEEE. The ends lost 0 bases at V and 1 base at J; junction bases unmatched: 2. This CDR3 comprises 15 residues.

This clone was found a few times. The chain combines TRBV18 with TRBJ2-5; 7 bases line up with TRBD2. Germline V lookup: CDR1 KGHSH, CDR2 LQKENI. V shed 3 bases and J 2 bases; nucleotides not matched to a gene: 3. CDR3 length: 14 amino acids. The CDR3 loop reads CASSPTGGQETQYF. In DNA form, the CDR3 reads TGTGCCAGCTCACCGACGGGGGGTCAAGAGACCCAGTACTTC.

This clone occurred a few times. The V call is TRBV10-3, the J call TRBJ2-3; unclear D gene. V was shortened by 10 bases and J by 2 bases, with 10 bases between the two germline ends. There are 12 residues in the CDR3. CDR1 is ENHRY, CDR2 SYGVKD, per germline. DNA for the CDR3: TGTGCCACCCAAGACCCCACAGATACGCAGTATTTT. This codes for CATQDPTDTQYF.

This clone appeared a single time. The rearrangement links TRBV19 to TRBJ2-6; 7 nucleotides match TRBD1. V shed 5 bases and J 4 bases; nucleotides not matched to a gene: 14. The germline CDR1 and CDR2 sequences are LNHDA and SQIVND (reference sequence). This CDR3 comprises 18 residues. CDR3 DNA: TGTGCCAGTAGTGAGGTTTTGAGGGGGCTCTTAGGGGCCAACGTCCTGACTTTC. Translating it yields CASSEVLRGLLGANVLTF.

J is TRBJ1-5 and V is TRBV5-5, with D possibly being TRBD1 (5 bases). Trimming left V 0 bases short and J 7 bases short, with 14 bases between. Germline CDR1 reads SGHKS; CDR2 reads YYEKEE (reference sequence). This CDR3 spans 15 amino acids. CDR3 nucleotides: TGTGCCAGCAGCTTGGGATGGGGGAGTGGGCAGCCCCAGCATTTT. This encodes CASSLGWGSGQPQHF. The complete variable domain, with remaining parts taken from reference TRBV5-5 and TRBJ1-5, reads DAGVTQSPTHLIKTRGQQVTLRCSPISGHKSVSWYQQVLGQGPQFIFQYYEKEERGRGNFPDRFSARQFPNYSSELNVNALLLGDSALYLCASSLGWGSGQPQHFGDGTRLSIL.

The rearrangement joins TRBV6-1 to TRBJ1-1; D not certain. Germline CDR1 is MNHNS and CDR2 is SASEGT. V dropped 0 bases and J dropped 4 bases, with 9 bases sitting between them. This CDR3 is built from 14 residues. As DNA, the CDR3 is TGTGCCAGCAGTGAAGCGAGCCGGGGCACTGAAGCTTTCTTT. Its translation is CASSEASRGTEAFF.

This clone was detected a few times. J is TRBJ1-2 and V is TRBV18; 9 bases are shared with TRBD1. Germline values: CDR1 KGHSH, CDR2 LQKENI. The CDR3 loop spans 16 amino acids. The V and J ends lost 3 bases and 3 bases, in that order; junction bases with no gene match: 8. CDR3 loop: CASSPTDRGVDYGYTF. Here the CDR3 DNA reads TGTGCCAGCTCACCCACGGACAGGGGTGTCGACTATGGCTACACCTTC. Variable domain in full (rest from reference TRBV18 and TRBJ1-2): NAGVMQNPRHLVRRRGQEARLRCSPMKGHSHVYWYRQLPEEGLKFMVYLQKENIIDESGMPKERFSAEFPKEGPSILRIQQVVRGDSAAYFCASSPTDRGVDYGYTFGSGTRLTVV.

This CDR3 reads CASSLTGGFTDTQYF. CDR3 DNA: TGTGCCAGCAGCCTAACAGGGGGCTTCACAGATACGCAGTATTTT. The V and J genes are TRBV9 and TRBJ2-3; 9 nucleotides match TRBD1. This CDR3 is 15 amino acids long. Germline V gene lookup returns CDR1 SGDLS and CDR2 YYNGEE. Trimming removed 4 bases from V and 2 bases from J; junction bases left unmatched: 5.

In regard to this clone: At one of its ends the junction is not consistent with the germline gene, which may arise from a read error. The chain recombines TRBV7-7 with TRBJ1-3; unclear D gene. Germline values: CDR1 SSHAT, CDR2 FNYEAQ (reference sequence). CDR3 length: 15 amino acids. The CDR3 DNA sequence: TGTGCTAGCAGCTTAGACGCAGGCTCTGGAAACACCATATATTTT. It yields the protein CASSLDAGSGNTIYF.

This chain connects TRBV9 to TRBJ2-3; D is unclear. The CDR3 spans 12 residues. From germline, CDR1 is SGDLS and CDR2 YYNGEE. The germline V and J ends were trimmed by 0 bases and 5 bases, with 4 bases remaining between them. The CDR3 DNA reads TGTGCCAGCAGCGTAGGTGGAGATACGCAGTATTTT. This translates into CASSVGGDTQYF.

The rearrangement links TRBV25-1 to TRBJ2-7, with TRBD2 identical over 12 bases. Germline assignment: CDR1 MGHDK and CDR2 SYGVNS. Trimming at V came to 6 bases and at J to 4 bases, leaving 7 bases not matched to a gene. This CDR3 has 15 residues. The CDR3 nucleotides are TGTGCCAGCAGGGAACTAGCGGGAGGAGTATACGAGCAGTACTTC. Protein sequence: CASRELAGGVYEQYF.

This clone was counted a single time. The V gene is TRBV18, the J gene TRBJ2-1; TRBD1 aligns across 10 bases. The V segment lost 2 bases and the J segment 2 bases; nucleotides outside the gene matches: 0. CDR1 and CDR2 from the germline V gene are KGHSH and LQKENI. This CDR3 contains 15 residues. The CDR3 nucleotides are TGTGCCAGCTCACCAGGACAGGGGGCCTACAATGAGCAGTTCTTC. Protein product: CASSPGQGAYNEQFF.

This chain uses TRBV9 with TRBJ1-3, with TRBD1 matching 10 bases. V lost 4 bases to trimming and J lost 1 base; unmatched junction nucleotides: 2. Germline loops: CDR1 SGDLS, CDR2 YYNGEE. The length of the CDR3 is 15 residues. CDR3 protein: CASSTGQGSGNTIYF. The CDR3 nucleotides are TGTGCCAGCAGCACGGGACAGGGGTCTGGAAACACCATATATTTT.